This T cell receptor beta chain was sequenced for a study of blood T cell repertoires in COVID-19. Study summary: Italy, Spain and the United States were the sources of the convalescent and acute COVID-19 samples. PBMCs, B-cell-depleted T cells, or T cells were the source of the cDNA or gDNA that made up the material.

The CDR3 is 14 amino acids. Germline V gene sequence: CDR1 LNHDA, CDR2 SQIVND (reference sequence). J was trimmed by 12 bases and V by 6 bases; bases with no gene match: 10. In the study's own analysis: Researchers report that nucleated cell counts were estimated from reference gene primer amplification. The protocol was immunoSEQ multiplex PCR, while the TCRdb copy is restricted to in-frame clones and leaves out a portion. V and J calls and clone size come straight from that table; D and trimming were deduced from the DNA. The sample gives under 200,000 clones, around 90% of which show up once; 5% to 6.5% is in the top ten.

Sequencing was performed on peripheral blood. The sequence derives from a man aged 35 to 55 with active or convalescent COVID-19. The chain is built from TRBV19 and TRBJ1-6; 8 nucleotides align to TRBD1. CDR3 residues: CASSPDRGRGPLHF. Here the CDR3 DNA reads TGTGCCAGTAGCCCCGACAGGGGTCGAGGACCCCTCCACTTT. The full variable domain, rest sourced from reference TRBV19 and TRBJ1-6, is DGGITQSPKYLFRKEGQNVTLSCEQNLNHDAMYWYRQDPGQGLRLIYYSQIVNDFQKGDIAEGYSVSREKKESFPLTVTSAQKNPTAFYLCASSPDRGRGPLHFGNGTRLTVT.